The rows below give T cell receptor beta chains drawn from one sample of a study of vaccination effects on CD4 cells after COVID-19. TCRdb keeps only in-frame clones here, not all; method: immunoSEQ multiplex PCR. In the table there are under 55,000 clones, about 70% of which are singletons. These receptors' antigens are unknown. The sequencing used CD4+ T cells from PBMCs cultured without peptide, collected after COVID-19 vaccination. Source of these receptors: a human donor who received a COVID-19 vaccine. CDR3s include the opening cysteine and the closing phenylalanine or tryptophan. A D gene is named only where the DNA matches it firmly. Size is stated for part of the rows, as once, few or many counts, or as a class when the clone is expanded.

>-|-|TRBJ1-5|TRBV19
CASSIDGGDHQPQHF
TGTGCCAGTAGTATAGACGGGGGGGACCATCAGCCCCAGCATTTT
>-|TRBD2|TRBJ2-5|TRBV3-1/TRBV3-2
CASSQVGGGRAKTQYF
TGTGCCAGCAGCCAAGTTGGAGGCGGGAGGGCCAAGACCCAGTACTTC
>-|-|TRBJ2-2|TRBV6-5
CASSYGAGNTGELFF
TGTGCCAGCAGTTACGGGGCAGGGAACACCGGGGAGCTGTTTTTT
>once|TRBD2|TRBJ2-7|TRBV5-1
CASSLEGSGYEQYF
TGCGCCAGCAGCTTGGAGGGTAGCGGGTACGAGCAGTACTTC
>-|-|TRBJ1-4|TRBV6-5
CASSRTGLLNEKLFF
TGTGCCAGCAGCAGAACAGGGCTCCTTAATGAAAAACTGTTTTTT
>-|TRBD2|TRBJ2-7|TRBV5-4
CASSLLGGGLEQYF
TGTGCCAGCAGCTTGCTTGGCGGGGGTCTAGAGCAGTACTTC
>-|-|TRBJ1-2|TRBV7-8
CASSLGWGEASAGYTF
TGTGCCAGCAGCTTAGGGTGGGGGGAGGCCTCCGCGGGCTACACCTTC
>-|TRBD1|TRBJ2-7|TRBV6-5
CASSYSSGQGGYEQYF
TGTGCCAGCAGTTACTCTTCCGGACAGGGGGGGTACGAGCAGTACTTC
>-|-|TRBJ2-7|TRBV27
CASSLRGGVQGAYEQYF
TGTGCCAGCAGTTTAAGGGGCGGGGTTCAAGGGGCCTACGAGCAGTACTTC
>-|-|TRBJ1-3|TRBV11-2
CASSLVGSPGNTIYF
TGTGCCAGCAGCTTAGTCGGGAGTCCTGGAAACACCATATATTTT
>-|TRBD2|TRBJ2-3|TRBV6-4
CASSEEGSGGNTQYF
TGTGCCAGCAGCGAAGAGGGTAGCGGGGGGAATACGCAGTATTTT
>-|-|TRBJ1-1|TRBV7-8
CASSAFRGFGAFF
TGTGCCAGCAGCGCCTTTAGGGGTTTTGGAGCTTTCTTT
>-|-|TRBJ1-4|TRBV30
CAWSVTDNKINEKLFF
TGTGCCTGGAGTGTTACGGACAACAAGATAAATGAAAAACTGTTTTTT
>-|-|TRBJ1-5|TRBV19
CASSIRQGGQPQHF
TGTGCCAGTAGTATACGCCAGGGAGGTCAGCCCCAGCATTTT
>-|-|TRBJ2-3|TRBV10-2
CASRDGARTDTQYF
TGCGCCAGCCGAGATGGGGCGAGAACAGATACGCAGTATTTT
>-|TRBD2|TRBJ2-2|TRBV19
CASSTSSGRALYANTGELFF
TGTGCCAGTAGTACCTCTAGCGGGAGGGCCCTTTATGCGAACACCGGGGAGCTGTTTTTT
>-|TRBD1|TRBJ1-1|TRBV6-1
CASSEAGQGREAFF
TGTGCCAGCAGTGAAGCAGGACAGGGGAGGGAAGCTTTCTTT
>-|TRBD1|TRBJ2-6|TRBV6-5
CATRQGTNVLTF
TGTGCCACACGACAGGGGACCAACGTCCTGACTTTC
>-|-|TRBJ1-6|TRBV30
CAWNNGQPNSPLHF
TGTGCCTGGAACAACGGACAGCCAAATTCACCCCTCCACTTT
>-|TRBD2|TRBJ2-3|TRBV5-1
CASSSGPSGGDWGAQYF
TGCGCCAGCAGCTCCGGGCCTAGCGGGGGCGACTGGGGTGCGCAGTATTTT
>-|-|TRBJ2-2|TRBV12-5
CASVLGANTGELFF
TGTGCTAGTGTGCTGGGGGCGAACACCGGGGAGCTGTTTTTT
>few|-|TRBJ1-6|TRBV6-4
CASSLAGGSPLHF
TGTGCCAGCAGTTTAGCCGGGGGTTCACCCCTCCACTTT
>-|TRBD2|TRBJ2-7|TRBV4-1
CASSQTPGGSYEQYF
TGCGCCAGCAGCCAAACCCCGGGGGGTTCCTACGAGCAGTACTTC
>-|-|TRBJ1-6|TRBV6-5
CASSYSTQDSPLHF
TGTGCCAGCAGTTACTCGACCCAAGATTCACCCCTCCACTTT
>few|TRBD1|TRBJ1-1|TRBV7-2
CASSFWTGGTEAFF
TGTGCCAGCAGCTTTTGGACAGGGGGCACTGAAGCTTTCTTT
>-|-|TRBJ2-5|TRBV5-1
CASSSTNQETQYF
TGCGCCAGCAGCTCCACGAACCAAGAGACCCAGTACTTC
>-|-|TRBJ1-1|TRBV7-9
CASRGNGGTEAFF
TGTGCCAGCAGGGGGAACGGGGGCACTGAAGCTTTCTTT
>once|TRBD1|TRBJ1-6|TRBV6-5
CASSYGQVSYNSPLHF
TGTGCCAGCAGTTACGGACAGGTCTCTTATAATTCACCCCTCCACTTT
>-|-|TRBJ1-1|TRBV15
CATSRDLNEAFF
TGTGCCACCAGCAGAGATCTTAATGAAGCTTTCTTT
>-|-|TRBJ2-3|TRBV7-6
CASSLMGGSTDTQYF
TGTGCCAGCAGCTTAATGGGCGGGAGCACAGATACGCAGTATTTT
>-|-|TRBJ2-5|TRBV20-1
CSAVKETQYF
TGCAGTGCTGTTAAGGAGACCCAGTACTTC
>-|-|TRBJ1-1|TRBV4-1
CASSQDQDSEAFF
TGCGCCAGCAGCCAAGATCAGGACTCTGAAGCTTTCTTT
>-|TRBD2|TRBJ2-3|TRBV19
CATAKLAATDTQYF
TGTGCCACCGCTAAACTAGCGGCCACAGATACGCAGTATTTT
>-|TRBD1|TRBJ2-7|TRBV6-5
CASSLQGAAEQYF
TGTGCCAGCAGTCTACAGGGGGCGGCCGAGCAGTACTTC
>-|TRBD2|TRBJ2-3|TRBV11-2
CASSLTSGATDTQYF
TGTGCCAGCAGCTTGACTAGCGGAGCCACAGATACGCAGTATTTT
>-|-|TRBJ1-3|TRBV6-5
CASSYADTSGNTIYF
TGTGCCAGCAGTTACGCCGACACCTCTGGAAACACCATATATTTT
>-|-|TRBJ2-3|TRBV11-2
CASSLDPQLATQYF
TGTGCCAGCAGCTTAGATCCCCAGTTGGCTACGCAGTATTTT
>few|-|TRBJ2-7|TRBV10-3
CATSEGEQYF
TGTGCCACCAGTGAGGGGGAGCAGTACTTC
>-|-|TRBJ2-5|TRBV2
CASSGDGPAQYF
TGTGCCAGCAGTGGGGACGGCCCGGCCCAGTACTTC
>-|TRBD1|TRBJ2-3|TRBV4-1
CASSQDSGQGIDTQYF
TGCGCCAGCAGCCAAGATTCGGGACAGGGGATAGATACGCAGTATTTT
>-|-|TRBJ2-4|TRBV6-6
CASRETGRAKNIQYF
TGTGCCAGCAGGGAAACCGGACGAGCCAAAAACATTCAGTACTTC
>-|-|TRBJ1-5|TRBV19
CASSRGQPQHF
TGTGCCAGTAGTAGGGGTCAGCCCCAGCATTTT
>few|-|TRBJ2-2|TRBV7-8
CASSFDRLPTGELFF
TGTGCCAGCAGCTTTGACAGACTTCCCACCGGGGAGCTGTTTTTT
>-|-|TRBJ2-7|TRBV7-9
CASSFQGVVYEQYF
TGTGCCAGCAGCTTCCAGGGAGTCGTTTACGAGCAGTACTTC
>few|-|TRBJ1-6|TRBV7-9
CASSLNPSSPLHF
TGTGCCAGCAGCTTAAACCCCAGTTCACCCCTCCACTTT